Listed below are T cell receptor beta chains from one sample, sequenced in a study of cytomegalovirus exposure and HLA in healthy donors. This table comes from immunoSEQ multiplex PCR, and its TCRdb copy is limited to in-frame clones, with some not included. The sample lists 80,000 to 100,000 clones, approximately 83% occurring once. The sequenced sample consisted of PBMCs. These receptors were obtained from a female donor in good health and CMV-seropositive. The CDR3 runs from the conserved cysteine through the conserved F or W. D genes are given only for firm matches. Not every row has a clone size; where given, it reads once, few, many or a size class.

once | TRBJ1-2 | - | TRBV5-1 | TGCGCCAGCAGCTTGGATGGTTTTGCGGAACCCGAGGCAGATGGCTACACCTTC | CASSLDGFAEPEADGYTF
medium-sized | TRBJ2-5 | TRBD2 | TRBV2 | TGTGCCAGCGGGGGAATAGCGGGAGTGGAGACCCAGTACTTC | CASGGIAGVETQYF
once | TRBJ2-5 | - | TRBV29-1 | TGCAGCGTTGAAGGCGGACATATGTACCAAGAGACCCAGTACTTC | CSVEGGHMYQETQYF
- | TRBJ1-3 | - | TRBV5-1 | TGCGCCAGCAGCTTACCGACAGGCGGATCTGGAAACACCATATATTTT | CASSLPTGGSGNTIYF
- | TRBJ2-5 | - | TRBV7-9 | TGTGCCAGCAGCCCCCGGGTGGGGGGGCCTGGTTTAGAGACCCAGTACTTC | CASSPRVGGPGLETQYF
- | TRBJ2-1 | - | TRBV12-5 | TGTGCTAGTGCCCCCGGTTGGGAGAACGAGCAGTTCTTC | CASAPGWENEQFF
- | TRBJ2-2 | - | TRBV7-3 | TGTGCCAGCAGCCAGGGCGTGAACACCGGGGAGCTGTTTTTT | CASSQGVNTGELFF
- | TRBJ1-2 | - | TRBV14 | TGTGCCAGCAGCCAATCGGTCTATGGCTACACCTTC | CASSQSVYGYTF
once | TRBJ2-3 | - | TRBV28 | TGTGCCAGCAGTTTATTAGAGTCGGGGGATGATACGCAGTATTTT | CASSLLESGDDTQYF
- | TRBJ2-2 | TRBD2 | TRBV5-1 | TGCGCCAGCAGCGGACTAGCGGGGGACACCGGGGAGCTGTTTTTT | CASSGLAGDTGELFF
- | TRBJ1-1 | - | TRBV10-2 | TGCGCCAGCAGTGAGTCGAGTGGGGGGTGGACTGAAGCTTTCTTT | CASSESSGGWTEAFF
- | TRBJ2-1 | TRBD2 | TRBV5-1 | TGCGCCAGCAGCTTGGACGGGACTAGCGGGAGGAACACCTACAATGAGCAGTTCTTC | CASSLDGTSGRNTYNEQFF
- | TRBJ2-5 | - | TRBV5-4 | TGTGCCAGCAGCCCGGGAGAGACCCAGTACTTC | CASSPGETQYF
- | TRBJ1-2 | - | TRBV15 | TGTGCCACCAGCGAGAGGGCCCTTTATGGCTACACCTTC | CATSERALYGYTF
- | TRBJ1-5 | - | TRBV5-1 | TGCGCCAGCAGCTTGGACAGTCCAAATCAGCCCCAGCATTTT | CASSLDSPNQPQHF
few | TRBJ2-3 | - | TRBV7-9 | TGTGCCAGCAGCTTACCCAGGTTCACAGATACGCAGTATTTT | CASSLPRFTDTQYF
- | TRBJ2-2 | - | TRBV5-1 | TGCGCCAGCAGCTTGGGGCTGGAGACCGGGGAGCTGTTTTTT | CASSLGLETGELFF
- | TRBJ2-2 | TRBD1 | TRBV27 | TGTGCCAGCACTCCGGGACAGCACACCGGGGAGCTGTTTTTT | CASTPGQHTGELFF
- | TRBJ2-6 | - | TRBV2 | TGTGCCAGCAGCCGGGGTAGCTCTGGGGCCAACGTCCTGACTTTC | CASSRGSSGANVLTF
- | TRBJ1-1 | - | TRBV11-3 | TGTGCCAGCAGCACCCATACAGGCGCCACTGAAGCTTTCTTT | CASSTHTGATEAFF
- | TRBJ2-1 | TRBD2 | TRBV6-1 | TGTGCCAGCAGTGTCCTAGCGGGCTCCTACAATGAGCAGTTCTTC | CASSVLAGSYNEQFF
- | TRBJ1-1 | - | TRBV4-1 | TGCGCCAGCAGTCGCGGGGGGTCGGTAGGCACTGAAGCTTTCTTT | CASSRGGSVGTEAFF
- | TRBJ1-5 | - | TRBV5-8 | TGTGCCAGCAGCTTGGGGCGCAGACAAAATCAGCCCCAGCATTTT | CASSLGRRQNQPQHF
once | TRBJ2-2 | - | TRBV7-9 | TGTGCCAGCTTGGGCGGTCAGGGGACGAACACCGGGGAGCTGTTTTTT | CASLGGQGTNTGELFF
- | TRBJ2-3 | - | TRBV30 | TGTGCCTGGAGAACAGGGATCACAGATACGCAGTATTTT | CAWRTGITDTQYF
- | TRBJ2-7 | TRBD2 | TRBV5-1 | TGCGCCAGCAGCCCCAGCGGGGGGTCCGGATACGAGCAGTACTTC | CASSPSGGSGYEQYF
- | TRBJ2-7 | TRBD2 | TRBV9 | TGTGCCAGCAGCGCCCCGGGGGGGGCGAGTTACGAGCAGTACTTC | CASSAPGGASYEQYF
- | TRBJ2-7 | - | TRBV15 | TGTGCCACCAGCACCGACGCTGTAAGGAGCGAGCAGTACTTC | CATSTDAVRSEQYF
few | TRBJ1-3 | - | TRBV5-1 | TGCGCCAGCCACGAGGGGGCTGGAAACACCATATATTTT | CASHEGAGNTIYF
- | TRBJ2-7 | - | TRBV29-1 | TGCAGCGTTGTCTCCCCAGACGGACTCTACGAGCAGTACTTC | CSVVSPDGLYEQYF
- | TRBJ1-3 | TRBD1 | TRBV19 | TGTGCCAGTAGTAACCTACCCGGGACAGCCGGAAACACCATATATTTT | CASSNLPGTAGNTIYF
- | TRBJ2-1 | - | TRBV19 | TGTGCCAGTAGTATAGGGCTCTACAATGAGCAGTTCTTC | CASSIGLYNEQFF
- | TRBJ2-7 | TRBD2 | TRBV27 | TGTGCCAGCAGTCGTAGCGGGGGGGCTATCGAGCAGTACTTC | CASSRSGGAIEQYF
- | TRBJ1-2 | - | TRBV7-9 | TGTTCCAGCAGCTTAGCGTCAACAGTCTACACCTTC | CSSSLASTVYTF
- | TRBJ2-3 | - | TRBV5-1 | TGCGCCAGCAGCTTGGCGGGCAGGGCGGGCACAGATACGCAGTATTTT | CASSLAGRAGTDTQYF
- | TRBJ2-7 | - | TRBV10-3 | TGTGCCATCAGTGGGCCGGGGGGCCCCCGAAGAGAGCAGTACTTC | CAISGPGGPRREQYF
- | TRBJ2-5 | TRBD2 | TRBV5-4 | TGTGCCAGCAGCTTGGCCAGAGGACTAGCGGGAGAGACCCAGTACTTC | CASSLARGLAGETQYF
- | TRBJ1-6 | TRBD1 | TRBV4-2 | TGTGCCAGCAGTGGGGACAGGGGATATTCACCCCTCCACTTT | CASSGDRGYSPLHF
- | TRBJ1-4 | - | TRBV7-2 | TGTGCCAGCAGCTTATCCAACAGAGCAACTAATGAAAAACTGTTTTTT | CASSLSNRATNEKLFF
- | TRBJ1-2 | TRBD1 | TRBV5-1 | TGCGCCAGCAGCAGAGCTTCGGAGGGGGCCTACTATGGCTACACCTTC | CASSRASEGAYYGYTF
- | TRBJ1-1 | - | TRBV30 | TGTGCCTGGAGTGTAGGGGGGAACACTGAAGCTTTCTTT | CAWSVGGNTEAFF
- | TRBJ2-4 | - | TRBV28 | TGTGCCAGCAGTGGGGGGGCTGGGGCCAAAAACATTCAGTACTTC | CASSGGAGAKNIQYF
- | TRBJ2-3 | - | TRBV14 | TGTGCCAGCAGCCGGGGCAGGGAAGTGGTAGATACGCAGTATTTT | CASSRGREVVDTQYF
- | TRBJ2-7 | - | TRBV4-2 | TGTGCCAGCAGCCAACCGGGAGCCTACGAGCAGTACTTC | CASSQPGAYEQYF
- | TRBJ1-1 | - | TRBV18 | TGTGCCAGCTCACCGGGAGGGAGGGTCTACACTGAAGCTTTCTTT | CASSPGGRVYTEAFF
- | TRBJ1-1 | - | TRBV28 | TGTGCCAGCAGTTATACGACAGCTTACACTGAAGCTTTCTTT | CASSYTTAYTEAFF
- | TRBJ1-1 | TRBD1 | TRBV28 | TGTGCCAGCAGTACAACAGGGGGCACTGAAGCTTTCTTT | CASSTTGGTEAFF